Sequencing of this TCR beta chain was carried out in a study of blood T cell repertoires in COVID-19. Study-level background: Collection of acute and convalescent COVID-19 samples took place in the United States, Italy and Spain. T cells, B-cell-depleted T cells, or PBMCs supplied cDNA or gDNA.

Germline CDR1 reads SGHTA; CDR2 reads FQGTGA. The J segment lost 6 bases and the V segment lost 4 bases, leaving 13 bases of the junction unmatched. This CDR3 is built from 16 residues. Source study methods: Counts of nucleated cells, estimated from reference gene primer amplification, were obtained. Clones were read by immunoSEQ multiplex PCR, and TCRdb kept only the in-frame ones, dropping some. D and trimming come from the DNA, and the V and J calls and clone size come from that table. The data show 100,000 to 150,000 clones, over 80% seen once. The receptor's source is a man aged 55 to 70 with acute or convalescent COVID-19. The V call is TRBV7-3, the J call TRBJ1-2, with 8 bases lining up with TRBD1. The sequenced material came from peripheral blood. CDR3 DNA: TGTGCCAGCAGCTCCGGGCCCGGACAGGGACCCCATGGCTACACCTTC. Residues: CASSSGPGQGPHGYTF. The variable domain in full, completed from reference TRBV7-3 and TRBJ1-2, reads GAGVSQTPSNKVTEKGKYVELRCDPISGHTALYWYRQSLGQGPEFLIYFQGTGAADDSGLPNDRFFAVRPEGSVSTLKIQRTERGDSAVYLCASSSGPGQGPHGYTFGSGTRLTVV.